The entry below gives a single TCR beta chain sequence along with its context. This record belongs to a study of blood T cell repertoires in COVID-19. Study background: Collection of acute and convalescent COVID-19 samples took place in the United States, Italy and Spain. In each case, the material was cDNA or gDNA derived from T cells, B-cell-depleted T cells, or PBMCs.

Sequencing was performed with immunoSEQ multiplex PCR; in TCRdb, only in-frame clones are kept and a portion is missing. Here the sample spans some 60,000 clones, 65% to 80% being singletons. Germline trimming cut 1 base from V and 5 bases from J; bases unmatched to any gene: 10. The CDR3 loop spans 16 amino acids. Germline V gene sequence: CDR1 SGHNT, CDR2 YENEEA. Recruited during active infection, patients (from Seattle) were subsequently followed longitudinally. The specimen was peripheral blood. The chain recombines TRBV11-3 with TRBJ2-7, with 8 bases identical to TRBD2. This clonotype originated in a man younger than 45 with COVID-19, enrolled during active disease. This chain's CDR3 is CASSLGDGGAEDEQYF. The CDR3 DNA reads TGTGCCAGCAGCTTAGGGGACGGGGGGGCCGAGGACGAGCAGTACTTC.